These 9 T cell receptor beta chains share one sample of origin, sequenced in a study of technical replicates of blood from a handful of donors. Using immunoSEQ multiplex PCR, the repertoire was profiled, and TCRdb retains in-frame clones only, with some absent. The table includes 75,000 to 90,000 clones, around 90% detected once. What was sequenced was T cells isolated from PBMCs. The receptors derive from a human donor in good health.

This chain connects TRBV28 to TRBJ2-2, with D perhaps TRBD1 (6 bases). The CDR3 runs 20 residues. V was trimmed by 6 bases and J by 3 bases, leaving 29 bases between them. CDR1 is MDHEN, CDR2 SYDVKM, per germline. As DNA, the CDR3 is TGTGCCAGCAGACTCGGATATCGTAGGACCGGACAGCGATACACCGGGGAGCTGTTTTTT. Protein product: CASRLGYRRTGQRYTGELFF.

This clone was recorded once. V usage is TRBV19 and J usage is TRBJ2-7; TRBD1 matches at 10 bases. This CDR3 has 13 amino acids. Losses at the gene ends were 6 bases for V and 6 bases for J; bases not matched to a gene: 5. Germline V gene sequence: CDR1 LNHDA, CDR2 SQIVND (reference sequence). DNA for the CDR3: TGTGCCAGTAGCGAAGGACAGGGGGTCGAGCAGTACTTC. Protein sequence: CASSEGQGVEQYF.

This sequence joins TRBV7-9 and TRBJ2-2, with 8 bases that match TRBD1. This CDR3 comprises 17 residues. CDR1 and CDR2 (germline): SEHNR, FQNEAQ (reference sequence). V shed 5 bases, J shed 7 bases, and the junction held 15 bases outside the gene matches. The CDR3 DNA sequence: TGTGCCAGCAGCACCCGAGACAGGGGACCTCTTTTCGGGGAGCTGTTTTTT. Protein product: CASSTRDRGPLFGELFF.

The chain carries TRBV29-1 and TRBJ1-1; D may be TRBD1 (5 bases). Trimming cost V 2 bases and J 8 bases, with 12 bases left between them. The CDR3 spans 12 residues. The germline CDR1 and CDR2 sequences are SQVTM and ANQGSEA. The CDR3 bases are TGCAGCGTTGAACAGGGTGAGTTAGAAGCTTTCTTT. Its protein product is CSVEQGELEAFF.

The CDR3 loop is CASGGRETRLGEQYF. The CDR3 coding sequence is TGTGCCTCCGGGGGGCGGGAGACCCGCCTCGGCGAGCAGTACTTC. The V gene is TRBV7-9, the J gene TRBJ2-7; D might be TRBD2 (7 bases). The CDR3 totals 15 residues. Germline V CDR1 and CDR2: SEHNR, FQNEAQ (reference sequence). V was shortened by 11 bases and J by 6 bases, with 26 bases between the two germline ends.

This chain connects TRBV18 to TRBJ2-2; 10 nucleotides match TRBD2. The length of the CDR3 is 15 residues. In germline, CDR1 is KGHSH, CDR2 LQKENI. The V gene end was trimmed by 2 bases and the J gene end by 7 bases; junction bases not matched to a gene: 4. The CDR3 loop is CASSPGTSVVGELFF. DNA for the CDR3: TGTGCCAGCTCACCAGGGACTAGCGTCGTCGGGGAGCTGTTTTTT. The entire variable domain, with the rest obtained from reference TRBV18 and TRBJ2-2, is as follows: NAGVMQNPRHLVRRRGQEARLRCSPMKGHSHVYWYRQLPEEGLKFMVYLQKENIIDESGMPKERFSAEFPKEGPSILRIQQVVRGDSAAYFCASSPGTSVVGELFFGEGSRLTVL.

The rearrangement uses TRBV7-9 and TRBJ2-1; 10 nucleotides align to TRBD1. The V gene's germline CDR1 is SEHNR and CDR2 FQNEAQ (reference sequence). The V segment lost 5 bases and the J segment 3 bases; nucleotides outside the gene matches: 7. The CDR3 extends over 16 amino acids. This chain's CDR3 is CASSRTGTGVYNEQFF. In DNA form, the CDR3 reads TGTGCCAGCAGCCGCACCGGGACAGGGGTCTACAATGAGCAGTTCTTC.

This clone is a singleton in its sample. The CDR3 DNA follows: TGTGCCAGCAGTTACTTGAGACTAGCGGGGCTTAATGAGCAGTTCTTC. The encoded protein is CASSYLRLAGLNEQFF. The chain employs TRBV13 and TRBJ2-1; 11 nucleotides agree with TRBD2. CDR3 length: 16 amino acids. V lost 6 bases and J lost 7; bases outside the gene matches: 11. Looked up from germline, CDR1 is PRHDT and CDR2 is FYEKMQ (reference sequence).

The chain links TRBV29-1 to TRBJ2-1, with 8 bases identical to TRBD2. CDR3 length equals 13 residues. Per the germline V gene, CDR1 is SQVTM and CDR2 is ANQGSEA. Trimming took 1 base from V and 8 from J; bases not matched to a gene: 4. Written as DNA, the CDR3 is TGCAGCGTTGAAGGGGGACTAGTTTATGAGCAGTTCTTC. Translation gives CSVEGGLVYEQFF.